Below are 21 T cell receptor beta chains sequenced from a single sample in a study of OX40 agonist ivuxolimab in advanced cancers. Profiling relied on immunoSEQ multiplex PCR, and the TCRdb table lists in-frame clones only, not all of them. The sample consists of around 83,000 clones, more than 85% of them appearing once. The input for sequencing was CD4+ or CD8+ T cells sorted from blood, taken in a trial of the OX40 agonist ivuxolimab. The receptors were gathered from an adult with an advanced solid tumor such as melanoma, head and neck, liver or kidney cancer.

This chain uses TRBV7-8 with TRBJ2-1; 9 bases agree with TRBD2. The CDR3 contains 16 residues. CDR1 SGHVS and CDR2 FQNEAQ come from the germline V gene. Trimming took 1 base from V and 9 from J; bases not matched to a gene: 10. CDR3 region: CASSLGAVSGSFEQFF. The CDR3 region has the DNA TGTGCCAGCAGCTTAGGGGCGGTTAGCGGGAGTTTTGAGCAGTTCTTC.

V is TRBV7-2 and J is TRBJ1-3; D is unclear. Per the germline V gene, CDR1 is SGHTA and CDR2 is FQGNSA. The V end was cut by 1 base, the J end by 2 bases, with 12 bases between. CDR3 size: 16 residues. The CDR3 DNA sequence: TGTGCCAGCAGCTTAGTCGGAGATCTAACTGGAAACACCATATATTTT. It encodes CASSLVGDLTGNTIYF.

J is TRBJ2-1 and V is TRBV29-1; D is ambiguous. CDR1 SQVTM and CDR2 ANQGSEA come from the germline V gene. The ends were cut back, 4 bases at V and 4 bases at J, with 5 bases in the middle. This CDR3 is built from 11 residues. The CDR3 coding sequence is TGCAGCGTTGTTGGATACAATGAGCAGTTCTTC. It codes for CSVVGYNEQFF.

The CDR3, as DNA: TGTGCCAGCTCATCGACAGCTGGTGAAAACACCATATATTTT. It yields the protein CASSSTAGENTIYF. This chain connects TRBV18 to TRBJ1-3, with a possible D match to TRBD1 (5 bases). The CDR3 length is 14 residues. Germline lookup yields CDR1 KGHSH and CDR2 LQKENI. V gave up 5 bases and J gave up 6 bases, with 14 bases separating them.

The V call is TRBV7-8, the J call TRBJ1-1; 7 bases align to TRBD1. Trimming at V came to 5 bases and at J to 4 bases, leaving 7 bases not matched to a gene. Germline-derived CDR1 and CDR2 are SGHVS and FQNEAQ. The length of the CDR3 is 14 residues. The CDR3 reads CASSPQGSSTEAFF. The CDR3 DNA follows: TGTGCCAGCAGCCCACAGGGGTCGAGCACTGAAGCTTTCTTT.

V usage is TRBV7-2 and J usage is TRBJ2-7; D might be TRBD2 (6 bases). This CDR3 region has 19 residues. V lost 1 base and J lost 3, with 25 bases in between. Germline CDR1 is SGHTA and CDR2 is FQGNSA. In nucleotides, the CDR3 is TGTGCCAGCAGCTTAGGGGCGGGGAAGGGGATTGGTCGGAGCTACGAGCAGTACTTC. Its protein product is CASSLGAGKGIGRSYEQYF. Full variable domain (rest looked up from reference TRBV7-2 and TRBJ2-7): GAGVSQSPSNKVTEKGKDVELRCDPISGHTALYWYRQSLGQGLEFLIYFQGNSAPDKSGLPSDRFSAERTGGSVSTLTIQRTQQEDSAVYLCASSLGAGKGIGRSYEQYFGPGTRLTVT.

V is TRBV28 and J is TRBJ2-5, with 13 bases fitting TRBD2. The CDR3 runs 16 residues. Losses at the gene ends were 7 bases for V and 1 base for J; bases not matched to a gene: 6. CDR1 and CDR2 (germline): MDHEN, SYDVKM. The CDR3 DNA is TGTGCCAGCACCTCGACTAGCGGGAGGTTCCAAGAGACCCAGTACTTC. It translates to CASTSTSGRFQETQYF. Filled out from reference TRBV28 and TRBJ2-5, the complete variable domain reads DVKVTQSSRYLVKRTGEKVFLECVQDMDHENMFWYRQDPGLGLRLIYFSYDVKMKEKGDIPEGYSVSREKKERFSLILESASTNQTSMYLCASTSTSGRFQETQYFGPGTRLLVL.

The chain combines TRBV10-3 with TRBJ2-7; a weak D match, TRBD2 (6 bases). CDR1 is ENHRY, CDR2 SYGVKD, per germline. The CDR3 covers 14 residues. The V end was cut by 4 bases, the J end by 7 bases, with 17 bases between. Here the CDR3 reads CAISGGLGAGEQYF. CDR3 DNA sequence: TGTGCCATCAGTGGGGGATTGGGCGCGGGGGAGCAGTACTTC.

The chain is built from TRBV6-5 and TRBJ2-1, with 10 bases that match TRBD2. Germline CDR1 MNHEY, CDR2 SVGAGI. V trimming: 5 bases; J trimming: 10 bases; junction bases outside the gene matches: 11. CDR3 length: 15 amino acids. The CDR3 loop is CASSRVAGGRGEQFF. The CDR3 coding sequence is TGTGCCAGCAGTAGGGTAGCGGGAGGTCGGGGGGAGCAGTTCTTC.

The chain employs TRBV30 and TRBJ1-3; D call uncertain. Germline assignment: CDR1 GTSNPN and CDR2 SVGIG (reference sequence). V was cut by 0 bases and J by 2 bases, with 5 bases left in between. This CDR3 is 13 amino acids long. The CDR3, as DNA: TGTGCCTGGAGTGTAGGTCCTGGAAACACCATATATTTT. It is translated as CAWSVGPGNTIYF. Based on the CDR3 plus reference TRBV30 and TRBJ1-3, the full variable domain is SQTIHQWPATLVQPVGSPLSLECTVEGTSNPNLYWYRQAAGRGLQLLFYSVGIGQISSEVPQNLSASRPQDRQFILSSKKLLLSDSGFYLCAWSVGPGNTIYFGEGSWLTVV.

This chain links TRBV7-2 with TRBJ2-5; 12 nucleotides line up with TRBD2. CDR1 is SGHTA, CDR2 FQGNSA, per germline. Germline trimming cut 3 bases from V and 4 bases from J; bases unmatched to any gene: 3. The CDR3 is 15 amino acids. DNA of the CDR3: TGTGCCAGCAGCTTCCTAGCGGGAGGGGGAGAGACCCAGTACTTC. Translated: CASSFLAGGGETQYF.

V gene TRBV2 combines with J gene TRBJ1-6, with no clear D. Germline V gives CDR1 SNHLY, CDR2 FYNNEI. The CDR3 has 14 amino acids. V lost 6 bases and J 3 bases, leaving 9 bases between the germline ends. CDR3 DNA sequence: TGTGCCAGCAGAAGGACGGACTATAATTCACCCCTCCACTTT. Its protein product is CASRRTDYNSPLHF.

V gene TRBV5-6 combines with J gene TRBJ1-1; possibly TRBD1 for D (5 bases). Per the germline V gene, CDR1 is SGHDT and CDR2 is YYEEEE. The V and J ends lost 1 base and 2 bases respectively, with 12 bases between them. The CDR3 contains 15 residues. The CDR3 loop is CASSLRGGVNTEAFF. The CDR3 DNA follows: TGTGCCAGCAGCTTGAGGGGTGGAGTTAACACTGAAGCTTTCTTT.

The V gene is TRBV5-1, the J gene TRBJ2-7; tentatively, D is TRBD2 (5 bases). The CDR3 covers 14 residues. CDR1 and CDR2 from the germline V gene are SGHRS and YFSETQ. V was trimmed by 1 base and J by 6 bases, leaving 14 bases between them. The CDR3 sequence: CASSLTPGAGEQYF. The CDR3 bases are TGCGCCAGCAGCTTGACGCCGGGCGCGGGCGAGCAGTACTTC.

V usage is TRBV6-1 and J usage is TRBJ1-3, with a tentative D call TRBD1 (5 bases). Trimming removed 6 bases at V and 2 bases at J, with 14 bases between. CDR1 is MNHNS, CDR2 SASEGT, per germline. The CDR3 covers 15 residues. The CDR3 coding sequence is TGTGCCAGCAGCGCCGAGGGGATGACTGGAAACACCATATATTTT. Amino acids: CASSAEGMTGNTIYF.

The gene calls are TRBV7-2 and TRBJ2-7; TRBD2 agrees at 12 bases. Germline assignment: CDR1 SGHTA and CDR2 FQGNSA. With V trimmed by 4 bases and J by 2 bases, 3 bases remained unmatched. This CDR3 region has 15 residues. CDR3 nucleotides: TGTGCCAGCAGCTCCCGGACTAGCGGGGCCTACGAGCAGTACTTC. This codes for CASSSRTSGAYEQYF.

V gene TRBV4-1 combines with J gene TRBJ2-1, with TRBD1 matching over 9 bases. The CDR3 is 15 residues long. Trimming took 6 bases from V and 7 from J; bases not matched to a gene: 10. Germline lookup yields CDR1 MGHRA and CDR2 YSYEKL. For the CDR3, the DNA is TGCGCCAGCAGGCAGACAGGGGGGGGGACGAATGAGCAGTTCTTC. This codes for CASRQTGGGTNEQFF.

The genes are TRBV2 and TRBJ1-3, with unresolved D. V lost 7 bases and J lost 3, with 16 bases in between. Germline lookup yields CDR1 SNHLY and CDR2 FYNNEI. The length of the CDR3 is 15 residues. In DNA form, the CDR3 reads TGTGCCAGCAAGAAGGACCGGCCAGATGGAAACACCATATATTTT. It specifies CASKKDRPDGNTIYF.

The V and J genes are TRBV7-2 and TRBJ1-1; D perhaps matches TRBD1 (5 bases). The V gene's germline CDR1 is SGHTA and CDR2 FQGNSA. V lost 1 base and J lost 2, with 8 bases in between. The CDR3 has 14 amino acids. CDR3 in amino acids: CASSLGGVNTEAFF. CDR3 DNA: TGTGCCAGCAGCTTAGGGGGGGTTAACACTGAAGCTTTCTTT.

V and J are TRBV4-3 and TRBJ2-2, with D possibly TRBD1 on 6 matching bases. Germline V gene sequence: CDR1 LGHNA, CDR2 YSLEER. CDR3 length: 15 residues. Trimming shortened V by 3 bases and J by 6 bases, and 14 bases separated the two germline ends. The CDR3 is CASSHSGHGPGELFF. CDR3 DNA sequence: TGCGCCAGCAGCCACTCGGGACATGGTCCCGGGGAGCTGTTTTTT.

J is TRBJ1-4 and V is TRBV21-1. TRBV21-1 is annotated as a pseudogene. The CDR3 has 17 amino acids. Written as DNA, the CDR3 is TGTGCCAGCAGCAAAGGGACGCCAACCACGAAAAATGAAAAACTGTTTTTT. This gives the protein CASSKGTPTTKNEKLFF.